A single sample is the source of the 18 T cell receptor beta chains below, sequenced in a study of cytomegalovirus exposure and HLA in healthy donors. Primers included in the PCR were 60 Vbeta and 13 Jbeta primers. Data came from immunoSEQ multiplex PCR; TCRdb stores just in-frame clones and leaves some out. The table has tens of thousands of clones, around 64% seen once; the top ten hold roughly 2.2%. Sample: PBMCs. The receptors stem from a man between 25 and 39 years old in good health and CMV-seronegative.

The chain uses TRBV5-1 and TRBJ1-1, with TRBD1 matching 9 bases. V was clipped by 2 bases and J by 1 base; unmatched bases: 6. The germline V gene encodes CDR1 SGHRS and CDR2 YFSETQ. The CDR3 is 16 amino acids. The CDR3 sequence: CASSFGTTGGNTEAFF. The DNA of the CDR3 is TGCGCCAGCAGCTTCGGAACGACAGGGGGGAACACTGAAGCTTTCTTT.

The V gene is TRBV6-5, the J gene TRBJ2-1, with 7 bases aligning to TRBD2. This CDR3 contains 15 residues. V lost 5 bases and J lost 7; bases outside the gene matches: 11. Germline lookup yields CDR1 MNHEY and CDR2 SVGAGI. The CDR3 loop reads CASSPLAVKRNEQFF. DNA for the CDR3: TGTGCCAGCAGTCCCCTAGCGGTCAAAAGGAATGAGCAGTTCTTC.

V is TRBV28 and J is TRBJ2-5; D is undetermined. V was trimmed by 7 bases and J by 1 base, leaving 13 bases between them. CDR1 MDHEN and CDR2 SYDVKM come from the germline V gene. This CDR3 region has 14 residues. In DNA form, the CDR3 reads TGTGCCAGCACCCCCCCTGTATTCCAAGAGACCCAGTACTTC. Translated, it gives CASTPPVFQETQYF.

This chain joins TRBV10-3 and TRBJ1-2; D remains ambiguous. Germline assignment: CDR1 ENHRY and CDR2 SYGVKD. V was clipped by 0 bases and J by 4 bases, with 9 bases between them. The CDR3 runs to 14 residues. The chain's CDR3 is CAISESKQFYGYTF. CDR3 nucleotide sequence: TGTGCCATCAGTGAGTCTAAACAGTTCTATGGCTACACCTTC.

The chain carries TRBV27 and TRBJ1-2; a weak D match, TRBD1 (5 bases). V was pared by 4 bases and J by 0 bases, with 12 bases between. This CDR3 region has 15 residues. Germline CDR1 is MNHEY and CDR2 is SMNVEV (reference sequence). CDR3 amino acids: CASSSRGGSNYGYTF. The DNA for the CDR3 is TGTGCCAGCAGTTCCCGGGGGGGATCTAACTATGGCTACACCTTC.

V usage is TRBV21-1 and J usage is TRBJ1-1; no DNA check was done on the table's D call, TRBD1. TRBV21-1 is noted as a pseudogene. The CDR3 covers 14 residues. CDR3 nucleotides: TGTGCCAGCAGCAAAACGGACACCTACACTGAAGCTTTCTTT. Protein sequence: CASSKTDTYTEAFF.

The V and J genes are TRBV27 and TRBJ2-3; 7 bases map to TRBD2. V lost 4 bases to trimming and J lost 4 bases; unmatched junction nucleotides: 8. The CDR3 has 15 amino acids. Germline lookup yields CDR1 MNHEY and CDR2 SMNVEV (reference sequence). DNA for the CDR3: TGTGCCAGCAGTTCTAGCGGACTGTTATCAGATACGCAGTATTTT. Translation: CASSSSGLLSDTQYF.

The chain is built from TRBV9 and TRBJ1-3, with TRBD1 identical over 10 bases. Per germline, CDR1 SGDLS and CDR2 YYNGEE. The CDR3 loop spans 15 amino acids. V lost 4 bases to trimming and J lost 3 bases; unmatched junction nucleotides: 4. Here the CDR3 DNA reads TGTGCCAGCAGCCCGGACAGGGGGATTGGAAACACCATATATTTT. Its translation: CASSPDRGIGNTIYF.

This chain joins TRBV9 and TRBJ2-1; TRBD1 matches 9 bases. CDR1 and CDR2 from the germline V gene are SGDLS and YYNGEE. With V trimmed by 6 bases and J by 9 bases, 10 bases remained unmatched. This CDR3 is 14 amino acids long. The CDR3 DNA sequence: TGTGCCAGCATGTTTGGACAGGGGATCGGTGAGCAGTTCTTC. Protein product: CASMFGQGIGEQFF.

Regarding this clone: The sample has other DNA sequences that encode this CDR3 too. The chain employs TRBV27 and TRBJ2-7; unclear D gene. V was trimmed by 3 bases and J by 3 bases, leaving 9 bases between them. The CDR3 has 13 residues. Germline V gene data show CDR1 as MNHEY and CDR2 as SMNVEV (reference sequence). In nucleotides, the CDR3 is TGTGCCAGCAGTTTGAACGGAGACTACGAGCAGTACTTC. Encoded protein: CASSLNGDYEQYF.

J is TRBJ1-5 and V is TRBV7-9, with 7 bases matching TRBD1. Per the germline V gene, CDR1 is SEHNR and CDR2 is FQNEAQ (reference sequence). V dropped 5 bases and J dropped 5; count of bases not matched to a gene: 12. The CDR3 extends over 16 amino acids. CDR3 DNA: TGTGCCAGCAGCAGCCCTTCCGGGACAGACTATCAGCCCCAGCATTTT. It is translated as CASSSPSGTDYQPQHF.

CDR3 in amino acids: CASRNPGTSHREETQYF. The CDR3, as DNA: TGTGCCAGCCGAAACCCCGGGACTAGCCATCGTGAAGAGACCCAGTACTTC. The chain employs TRBV25-1 and TRBJ2-5; 9 bases are shared with TRBD2. The CDR3 runs 17 residues. Germline trimming cut 8 bases from V and 3 bases from J; bases unmatched to any gene: 16. Germline values: CDR1 MGHDK, CDR2 SYGVNS.

V usage is TRBV4-1 and J usage is TRBJ1-1; D unclear. The CDR3 has 13 residues. From germline, CDR1 is MGHRA and CDR2 YSYEKL. Trimming removed 0 bases from V and 7 bases from J, with 9 bases in between. In DNA form, the CDR3 reads TGCGCCAGCAGCCAAGATAGAAGGAGTGAAGCTTTCTTT. This codes for CASSQDRRSEAFF.

The J gene is TRBJ1-2, the V gene TRBV28, with D uncertain. The V end was cut by 5 bases, the J end by 2 bases, with 9 bases between. The CDR3 sequence is 13 residues long. Germline V gives CDR1 MDHEN, CDR2 SYDVKM. The DNA for the CDR3 is TGTGCCAGCAGTCGGCAGGCAAACTATGGCTACACCTTC. As protein: CASSRQANYGYTF.

The chain uses TRBV5-1 and TRBJ2-3; 7 bases are a match to TRBD1. Germline V gene lookup returns CDR1 SGHRS and CDR2 YFSETQ. The length of the CDR3 is 17 residues. V dropped 2 bases and J dropped 2; count of bases not matched to a gene: 11. The CDR3 sequence: CASSFIPNRGSTDTQYF. The CDR3 DNA follows: TGCGCCAGCAGCTTCATTCCCAACAGGGGATCCACAGATACGCAGTATTTT.

V and J are TRBV29-1 and TRBJ1-2, with TRBD1 as a possible D gene (5 bases). Germline values: CDR1 SQVTM, CDR2 ANQGSEA. The CDR3 loop spans 14 amino acids. The V end was cut by 7 bases, the J end by 4 bases, with 19 bases between. As DNA, the CDR3 is TGCAGCGCCCTTGTGGGGGGTTCCGGCTATGGCTACACCTTC. It is translated as CSALVGGSGYGYTF.

By its share, this clone is medium-sized. V gene TRBV7-2 combines with J gene TRBJ1-4; perhaps TRBD1 as D (6 bases). Germline V lookup: CDR1 SGHTA, CDR2 FQGNSA. The CDR3 covers 16 residues. V lost 1 base and J 0 bases, leaving 9 bases between the germline ends. In nucleotides, the CDR3 is TGTGCCAGCAGCTTAGTAGGGGGAACAACTAATGAAAAACTGTTTTTT. Its protein product is CASSLVGGTTNEKLFF.

This clone was seen only a few times. The rearrangement joins TRBV2 to TRBJ2-7, with 7 positions matching TRBD2. Losses at the gene ends were 3 bases for V and 2 bases for J; bases not matched to a gene: 4. Per the germline V gene, CDR1 is SNHLY and CDR2 is FYNNEI. This CDR3 comprises 14 residues. This CDR3 reads CASSDTREAYEQYF. CDR3 nucleotides: TGTGCCAGCAGTGATACCCGGGAGGCCTACGAGCAGTACTTC.